What follows are 12 T cell receptor beta chains derived from one specimen sequenced in a study of human T cells and chemical hapten exposure. TCRdb passed the RACE reads through MiXCR, listing each CDR3 protein once. The data show about 90,000 distinct CDR3 sequences, with about 10% seen just once and around 2.2% held by the top ten. Described time point: patch test 1, 2 weeks after DPC sensitization. The treatment denotes: therapeutic diphenylcyclopropenone sensitization with weekly scalp DPC. Sequenced here: whole blood, sampled in connection with sensitization to the hapten diphenylcyclopropenone (DPC). Source of these receptors: a middle-aged man with alopecia areata. Some clones in this sample may be carry-over from other donors' samples.

The sample holds many counts of this clonotype. The chain combines TRBV7-9 with TRBJ1-1, with TRBD1 identical over 7 bases. The CDR3 spans 13 residues. V lost 1 base and J lost 6; bases outside the gene matches: 2. In germline, CDR1 is SEHNR, CDR2 FQNEAQ (reference sequence). The CDR3 nucleotides read TGTGCCAGCAGCTTAGTTCAGGGGGCTGAAGCTTTCTTT. It codes for CASSLVQGAEAFF. Filled out from reference TRBV7-9 and TRBJ1-1, the complete variable domain reads DTGVSQNPRHKITKRGQNVTFRCDPISEHNRLYWYRQTLGQGPEFLTYFQNEAQLEKSRLLSDRFSAERPKGSFSTLEIQRTEQGDSAMYLCASSLVQGAEAFFGQGTRLTVV.

This clonotype turned up a few times. V is TRBV6-1 and J is TRBJ2-7; D perhaps matches TRBD1 (6 bases). The V gene's germline CDR1 is MNHNS and CDR2 SASEGT. V was shortened by 6 bases and J by 2 bases, with 11 bases between the two germline ends. The length of the CDR3 is 13 residues. In DNA form, the CDR3 reads TGTGCCAGCAGCCCAACAGGGACCTACGAGCAGTACGTC. This sequence encodes CASSPTGTYEQYV.

V gene TRBV4-2 combines with J gene TRBJ1-1, with 7 bases identical to TRBD1. Germline V lookup: CDR1 LGHNA, CDR2 YNFKEQ. This CDR3 is built from 15 residues. J was trimmed by 5 bases and V by 0 bases; bases with no gene match: 6. CDR3 DNA: TGTGCCAGCAGCCAAGAAGAGGGGGCTCGAACTGAAGCTTTCTTT. As protein: CASSQEEGARTEAFF.

This clonotype showed up many times. CDR3 in DNA: TGTGCCAGCAGCCCGCCGGTGGGGGAGCTGTTTTTT. Amino acid sequence: CASSPPVGELFF. The gene calls are TRBV11-2 and TRBJ2-2, with no clear D. Germline-derived CDR1 and CDR2 are SGHAT and FQNNGV. V lost 5 bases, J lost 8 bases, and 9 bases lay in between. CDR3 length: 12 residues.

This clonotype was recorded many times. The chain has TRBV28 and TRBJ1-6; D is possibly TRBD1 (5 bases). Trimming took 2 bases from V and 7 from J, leaving 21 bases between them. Germline V lookup: CDR1 MDHEN, CDR2 SYDVKM. The CDR3 covers 18 residues. Here the CDR3 DNA reads TGTGCCAGCAGTTTAGTTGCCGGGGCCTTGGGGGTCAATTCACCCCTCCACTTT. It codes for CASSLVAGALGVNSPLHF.

The sample holds a few counts of this clonotype. CDR3 DNA sequence: TGTGCCAGCAGTTACCTAGCGGAGAACACAGATACGCAGTATTTT. Amino acids: CASSYLAENTDTQYF. V is TRBV6-5 and J is TRBJ2-3; 7 positions agree with TRBD2. Germline lookup yields CDR1 MNHEY and CDR2 SVGAGI. The CDR3 runs to 15 residues. J lost 2 bases, V lost 2 bases, and 4 bases had no gene match.

This clonotype was seen repeatedly, ten times or more. The rearrangement joins TRBV28 to TRBJ1-5; tentatively, D is TRBD1 (6 bases). The germline V gene encodes CDR1 MDHEN and CDR2 SYDVKM. This CDR3 is 13 amino acids long. Trimming took off 7 bases at V and 4 bases at J, with 11 bases between the two ends. DNA for the CDR3: TGTGCCAGCAAAGGGACAAGAAATCAGCCCCAGCATTTT. It translates to CASKGTRNQPQHF.

This clonotype was found a few times. The rearrangement links TRBV7-3 to TRBJ2-3; tentative D call: TRBD2 (6 bases). From germline, CDR1 is SGHTA and CDR2 FQGTGA. V was clipped by 1 base and J by 5 bases, with 13 bases between them. The length of the CDR3 is 15 residues. The CDR3 nucleotides read TGTGCCAGCAGCTTAAGGCCTAGCGAGGTAGATACGCAGTATTTT. It codes for CASSLRPSEVDTQYF.

This clonotype showed up just a few times. The V call is TRBV6-2 or TRBV6-3, the J call TRBJ2-2; D call uncertain. The CDR3 has 12 residues. Germline CDR1 MNHEY, CDR2 SVGEGT. Between the trimmed V and J ends, which lost 5 bases and 6 bases, there was a span of 7 bases. The CDR3 sequence: CASSHWAGELFF. Written as DNA, the CDR3 is TGTGCCAGCAGTCATTGGGCCGGGGAGCTGTTTTTT.

This clonotype was observed a handful of times. This chain connects TRBV6-6 to TRBJ2-5, with no clear D. The CDR3 sequence is 13 residues long. Germline V gene sequence: CDR1 MNHNY, CDR2 SVGAGI (reference sequence). V was cut by 0 bases and J by 1 base, with 3 bases left in between. The CDR3, as DNA: TGTGCCAGCAGTTACTCACCCCAAGAGACCCAGTACTTC. This codes for CASSYSPQETQYF.

This clonotype was seen a handful of times. The chain carries TRBV10-3 and TRBJ2-4; TRBD2 is a possible D gene (6 bases). V dropped 2 bases and J dropped 5 bases, with 10 bases sitting between them. CDR3 length: 14 residues. Germline V lookup: CDR1 ENHRY, CDR2 SYGVKD. CDR3 protein: CAISEGLRQNIQYF. CDR3 sequence (DNA): TGTGCCATCAGTGAGGGACTACGACAAAACATTCAGTACTTC.

This clonotype has only a few counts. This chain uses TRBV7-2 with TRBJ1-5; 8 positions match TRBD1. CDR1 and CDR2 from the germline V gene are SGHTA and FQGNSA. Losses at the gene ends were 3 bases for V and 5 bases for J; bases not matched to a gene: 9. There are 16 residues in the CDR3. DNA of the CDR3: TGTGCCAGCAGCTTGGACAGGGATGGGGCCTATCAGCCCCAGCATTTT. Translation: CASSLDRDGAYQPQHF.